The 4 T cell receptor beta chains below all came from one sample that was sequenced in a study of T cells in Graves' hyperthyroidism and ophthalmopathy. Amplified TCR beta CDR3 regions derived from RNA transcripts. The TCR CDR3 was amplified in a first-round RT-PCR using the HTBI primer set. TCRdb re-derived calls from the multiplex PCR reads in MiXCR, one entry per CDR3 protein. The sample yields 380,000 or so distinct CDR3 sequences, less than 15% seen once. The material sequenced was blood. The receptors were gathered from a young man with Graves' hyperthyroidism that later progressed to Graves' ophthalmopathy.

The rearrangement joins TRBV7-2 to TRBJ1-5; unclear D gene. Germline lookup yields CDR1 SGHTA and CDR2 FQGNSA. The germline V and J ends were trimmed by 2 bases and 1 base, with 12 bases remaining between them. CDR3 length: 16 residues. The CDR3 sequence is CASSLWSVGSNQPQHF. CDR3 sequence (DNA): TGTGCCAGCAGCTTATGGTCGGTCGGCAGCAATCAGCCCCAGCATTTT.

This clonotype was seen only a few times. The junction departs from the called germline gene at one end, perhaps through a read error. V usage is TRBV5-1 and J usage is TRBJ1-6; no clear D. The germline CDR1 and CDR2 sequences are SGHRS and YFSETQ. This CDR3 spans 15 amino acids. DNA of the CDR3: TGTGCCAGCAGCTTGGGTCGGGGATTGGATTCACCCCTCCACTTT. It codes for CASSLGRGLDSPLHF.

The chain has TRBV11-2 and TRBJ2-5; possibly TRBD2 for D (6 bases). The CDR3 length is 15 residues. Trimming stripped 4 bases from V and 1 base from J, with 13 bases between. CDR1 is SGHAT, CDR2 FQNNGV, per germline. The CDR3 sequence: CASSSHASAQETQYF. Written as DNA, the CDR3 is TGTGCCAGCAGCTCCCATGCTAGCGCCCAAGAGACCCAGTACTTC.

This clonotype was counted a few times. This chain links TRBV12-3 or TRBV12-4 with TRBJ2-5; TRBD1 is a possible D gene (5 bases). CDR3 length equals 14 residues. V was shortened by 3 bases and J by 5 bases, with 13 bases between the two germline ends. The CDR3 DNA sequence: TGTGCCAGCAGTTTCCGCAGGGTGGTGGAGACCCAGTACTTC. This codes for CASSFRRVVETQYF.